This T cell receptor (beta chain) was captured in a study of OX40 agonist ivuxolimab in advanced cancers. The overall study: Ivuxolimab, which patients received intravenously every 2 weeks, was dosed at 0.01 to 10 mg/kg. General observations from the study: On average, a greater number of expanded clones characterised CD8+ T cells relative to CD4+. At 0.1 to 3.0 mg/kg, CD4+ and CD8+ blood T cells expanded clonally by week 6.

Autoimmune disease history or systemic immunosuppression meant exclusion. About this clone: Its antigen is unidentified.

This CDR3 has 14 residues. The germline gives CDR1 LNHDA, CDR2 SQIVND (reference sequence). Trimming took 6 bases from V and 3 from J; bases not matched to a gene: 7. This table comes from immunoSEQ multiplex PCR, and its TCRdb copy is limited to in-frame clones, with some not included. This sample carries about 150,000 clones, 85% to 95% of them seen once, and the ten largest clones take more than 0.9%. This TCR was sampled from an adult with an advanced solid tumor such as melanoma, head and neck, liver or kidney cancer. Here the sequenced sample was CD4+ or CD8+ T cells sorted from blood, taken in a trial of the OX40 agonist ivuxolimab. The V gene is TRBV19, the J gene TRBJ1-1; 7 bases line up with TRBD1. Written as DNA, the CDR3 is TGTGCCAGTAGGACCCGGGACAGTTACACTGAAGCTTTCTTT. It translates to CASRTRDSYTEAFF.